The clone carrying this T cell receptor beta chain was detected many times. Its antigen remains unknown. Tagging with unique molecular identifiers was a feature of the TCR beta cDNA libraries. TCRdb re-called the PCR reads through MiXCR, storing one row per CDR3 protein. The sample gives 430,000 or so distinct CDR3 sequences, roughly 40% of which show up once; 7.6% is in the top ten. The sample originates from a study of post-analysis software for immune sequencing data. Overall study: Several disease courses (relapsing-remitting, secondary progressive and progressive-relapsing) of multiple sclerosis were included.

Study observations and caveats: Significantly decreased normalized Chao1 diversity was recorded for multiple sclerosis patients relative to controls. In patients, TRBV5-6, TRBV5-1 and TRBV20-1 belonged to four or five TRBV segments found more frequently than in controls.

Germline V gene sequence: CDR1 ENHRY, CDR2 SYGVKD. The V gene lost 6 bases and the J gene lost 2 bases, with 11 bases spanning the gap. This CDR3 comprises 13 residues. The rearrangement joins TRBV10-3 to TRBJ2-7, with a weak D call TRBD1 (6 bases). Sequenced: blood. The receptor was isolated from a girl under 10 years old with multiple sclerosis. CDR3 in DNA: TGTGCCATCAGGCCCACAGGGACCTACGAGCAGTACTTC. It translates to CAIRPTGTYEQYF.